A single sample is the source of the 6 T cell receptor beta chains below, sequenced in a study of cytomegalovirus exposure and HLA in healthy donors. The method was immunoSEQ multiplex PCR; TCRdb's version includes in-frame clones alone and lacks a portion of them. The table shows 150,000 to 200,000 clones, with about 81% occurring only once. Sequencing was done on a sample of PBMCs. The receptors stem from a woman aged 25 to 39 in good health and CMV-seronegative.

J is TRBJ2-7 and V is TRBV5-1; TRBD1 is a possible D gene (5 bases). CDR3 length: 12 amino acids. Germline CDR1 and CDR2: SGHRS and YFSETQ. The V gene lost 0 bases and the J gene lost 4 bases, with 5 bases spanning the gap. The CDR3 protein is CASSLDRYEQYF. The CDR3 bases are TGCGCCAGCAGCTTGGACAGGTACGAGCAGTACTTC.

J is TRBJ1-5 and V is TRBV7-2; no reliable D call. Deletions cut 6 bases from V and 4 bases from J, with 10 bases between. CDR1 and CDR2 from the germline V gene are SGHTA and FQGNSA. CDR3 length equals 13 residues. As DNA, the CDR3 is TGTGCCAGCAGGGCGGGCATGAATCAGCCCCAGCATTTT. As protein: CASRAGMNQPQHF. The whole variable domain, remainder taken from reference TRBV7-2 and TRBJ1-5, is GAGVSQSPSNKVTEKGKDVELRCDPISGHTALYWYRQSLGQGLEFLIYFQGNSAPDKSGLPSDRFSAERTGGSVSTLTIQRTQQEDSAVYLCASRAGMNQPQHFGDGTRLSIL.

The V call is TRBV7-9, the J call TRBJ1-5, with D maybe TRBD1 (5 bases). V shed 3 bases and J shed 6 bases, with 12 bases lying between them. The V gene's germline CDR1 is SEHNR and CDR2 FQNEAQ (reference sequence). There are 14 residues in the CDR3. DNA of the CDR3: TGTGCCAGCAGCTTGACAGCGGGTAGTCAGCCCCAGCATTTT. As protein: CASSLTAGSQPQHF.

The V call is TRBV7-9, the J call TRBJ2-7; TRBD1 aligns across 7 bases. The CDR3 runs 14 residues. The germline V gene has CDR1 SEHNR and CDR2 FQNEAQ (reference sequence). The V and J ends lost 5 bases and 7 bases, in that order; junction bases with no gene match: 11. The CDR3 nucleotides read TGTGCCAGCAGCGCTTGGGACAGAGTGGGGGAGCAGTACTTC. It translates to CASSAWDRVGEQYF.

CDR3 nucleotides: TGTGCCAGCAGCTTATCCGGGACAGGGCGCGGCTACACCTTC. Its protein product is CASSLSGTGRGYTF. This rearrangement joins TRBV7-6 to TRBJ1-2, with TRBD1 matching over 9 bases. With V trimmed by 2 bases and J by 8 bases, 6 bases remained unmatched. The CDR3 has 14 residues. The germline CDR1 and CDR2 sequences are SGHVS and FNYEAQ.

The V call is TRBV5-5, the J call TRBJ1-1, with a weak D call TRBD1 (6 bases). V was pared by 4 bases and J by 1 base, with 14 bases between. This CDR3 comprises 15 residues. Germline V gene data show CDR1 as SGHKS and CDR2 as YYEKEE (reference sequence). CDR3 sequence reads: CASSGLQGGNTEAFF. The CDR3 DNA reads TGTGCCAGCAGCGGGCTACAGGGCGGGAACACTGAAGCTTTCTTT.